Reported below is one T cell receptor (beta chain). Only in-frame clones appear in the TCRdb table, and some are missing; sequencing was by immunoSEQ multiplex PCR. The sample has over a million clones, roughly 80% seen once. This sample is part of a study of shared clonotypes between healthy human individuals. Turning to the study itself: Per donor, three plates held CD4 naive cells, three held CD4 memory, two held CD8 naive and one held CD8 memory.

Donors were healthy HIV-negative adults without recent acute infections or vaccinations. The V end was cut by 0 bases, the J end by 1 base, with 12 bases between. The CDR3 loop spans 17 amino acids. The V gene's germline CDR1 is KGHSH and CDR2 LQKENI. This sequence joins TRBV18 and TRBJ1-4; a weak D match, TRBD1 (5 bases). The clonotype was recovered from a man aged 18 to 35 in good health. The sequencing input was memory CD4+ T cells sorted from blood. Subset in this sample: CD45RA-negative fraction. CDR3 sequence reads: CASSPPTTGLTNEKLFF. CDR3 bases: TGTGCCAGCTCACCACCGACTACGGGGCTAACTAATGAAAAACTGTTTTTT.